This T cell receptor (beta chain) is from a study of patients and donors after allogeneic stem cell transplantation (dated by TCRdb to 2019 to 2021). The library was produced with RT-PCR. The reads were generated on a NextSeq 550. In-frame beta chains were kept once TCRdb had trimmed the public reads at Q25 with fastp and called clones with MiXCR. Every entry covers one CDR3 protein and lists the most common genes and DNA from its rows. The sample yields 70,000 to 100,000 distinct CDR3 sequences; around 5% were counted once. Around 2.6% of the sample comes from the top ten. This clonotype was seen ten or more times. What antigen it recognizes has not been identified. No qualities accompany the bases; no much larger clone lies one base away. This TCR came from a human donor who was either an allogeneic HSCT recipient or a stem cell or donor lymphocyte infusion donor (not recorded which). It is not recorded whose cells these are; they may come from a transplant donor. Sequenced sample: blood, either unsorted or a sorted T cell fraction (not recorded which).

DNA sequence: TGTGCCAGCAGCTTATTAAGGGAGCATGGCTACACCTTC. Translated, this is CASSLLREHGYTF. The chain was built from TRBV7-8 and TRBJ1-2, with the D gene not clear enough to name. From a lookup of the germline V gene, CDR1 and CDR2 are SGHVS and FQNEAQ. Measured from the cysteine to the phenylalanine, the CDR3 is 13 residues long. The sequence is cut down to CDR3 DNA, 39 bases in frame from base 1. V is pared back by 2 bases and J by 6 bases, with 10 bases lying between the germline termini.